The subject of this entry is one T cell receptor (beta chain). TCRdb's table, derived via immunoSEQ multiplex PCR, lists solely in-frame clones and lacks some. The repertoire includes more than 45,000 clones, about 89% of them detected once, and more than 9% sits in the top ten. This specimen comes from a study of OX40 agonist ivuxolimab in advanced cancers. Per the germline V gene, CDR1 is SGHAT and CDR2 is FQNNGV. V gave up 5 bases and J gave up 8 bases; unmatched junction bases: 15. The CDR3 totals 17 residues. The sequence was collected from an adult with an advanced solid tumor such as melanoma, head and neck, liver or kidney cancer. Material: CD4+ or CD8+ T cells sorted from blood, obtained in a trial of the OX40 agonist ivuxolimab. V is TRBV11-2 and J is TRBJ1-6; 7 bases line up with TRBD1. The CDR3 nucleotides read TGTGCCAGCAGCCCCGGGGTAGGGGGCGTCGGAGATTCACCCCTCCACTTT. It translates to CASSPGVGGVGDSPLHF.